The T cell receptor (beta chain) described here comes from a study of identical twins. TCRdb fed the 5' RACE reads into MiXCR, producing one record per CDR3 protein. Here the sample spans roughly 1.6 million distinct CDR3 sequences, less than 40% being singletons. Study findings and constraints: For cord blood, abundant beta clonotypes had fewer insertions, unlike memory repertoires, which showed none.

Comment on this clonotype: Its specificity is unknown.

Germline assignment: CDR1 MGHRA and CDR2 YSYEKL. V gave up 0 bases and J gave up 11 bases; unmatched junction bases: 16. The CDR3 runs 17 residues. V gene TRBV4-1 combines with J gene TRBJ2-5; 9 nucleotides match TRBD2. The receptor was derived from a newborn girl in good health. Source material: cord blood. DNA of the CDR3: TGCGCCAGCAGCCAAGATTCGGTAGCGGGGGCCTCTTGGGAGCAGTACTTC. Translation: CASSQDSVAGASWEQYF.